The 32 T cell receptor beta chains reported below all come from one sample, sequenced in a study of T cell repertoires in cytomegalovirus infection. TCRdb re-called the reads through MiXCR, storing one row per CDR3 protein. The sample carries 800,000 to 950,000 distinct CDR3 sequences, less than 35% recorded once. These receptors are not linked to any known antigen. Sequenced here: cultured CD8+ T cells from PBMCs, sampled from culture after CMV antigen stimulation. These receptors all come from a human donor in good health (CMV status not recorded). Some clones in this sample may be carry-over from other donors' samples.

This clonotype was seen only a few times. The V and J genes are TRBV11-2 and TRBJ2-6; no clear D. Trimming shortened V by 1 base and J by 0 bases, and 13 bases separated the two germline ends. The CDR3 is 18 residues long. Per the germline V gene, CDR1 is SGHAT and CDR2 is FQNNGV. The CDR3 protein is CASSLVRQLFSGANVLTF. For the CDR3, the DNA is TGTGCCAGCAGCTTAGTTCGGCAGCTATTCTCTGGGGCCAACGTCCTGACTTTC.

The sample holds many counts of this clonotype. The V call is TRBV5-1, the J call TRBJ1-6; unclear D gene. Germline CDR1 SGHRS, CDR2 YFSETQ. The V end was cut by 0 bases, the J end by 0 bases, with 19 bases between. The CDR3 totals 20 residues. The CDR3 here is CASSLAPRDILSSYNSPLHF. In DNA, the CDR3 is TGCGCCAGCAGCTTGGCTCCCCGTGATATATTGAGCTCCTATAATTCACCCCTCCACTTT.

This chain joins TRBV7-9 and TRBJ2-1; D ambiguous. Germline assignment: CDR1 SEHNR and CDR2 FQNEAQ (reference sequence). Trimming stripped 2 bases from V and 4 bases from J, with 12 bases between. This CDR3 comprises 15 residues. CDR3 in amino acids: CASSLTKGKYNEQFF. The CDR3 DNA sequence: TGTGCCAGCAGCTTAACTAAAGGGAAATACAATGAGCAGTTCTTC.

This sequence joins TRBV27 and TRBJ1-2, with D maybe TRBD1 (5 bases). Germline CDR1 is MNHEY and CDR2 is SMNVEV (reference sequence). The CDR3 is 11 residues long. V was cut by 5 bases and J by 7 bases, with 8 bases left in between. The CDR3 region has the DNA TGTGCCAGCAGTGGGGGATCTGGCTACACCTTC. This gives the protein CASSGGSGYTF.

On this clonotype: A much larger clone sits a single nucleotide away, making a read error possible. The DNA is left out, because the CDR3 cannot be placed on it with certainty; the CDR3 is given as TCRdb lists it. This CDR3 reads CISVPEASGDSSWIFLYEQYV. This chain connects TRBV7-5 to TRBJ2-7; TRBD1 reflects the table's D call only, with no check against the DNA. TRBV7-5 is termed a pseudogene. The CDR3 is 21 amino acids long, termini counted.

The chain recombines TRBV27 with TRBJ1-2; 7 positions agree with TRBD1. V trimming: 3 bases; J trimming: 4 bases; junction bases outside the gene matches: 17. The CDR3 contains 18 residues. Looked up from germline, CDR1 is MNHEY and CDR2 is SMNVEV (reference sequence). The CDR3 loop reads CASSLTPPYRGLVYGYTF. CDR3 bases: TGTGCCAGCAGTTTGACCCCCCCATACAGGGGACTTGTCTATGGCTACACCTTC.

This clonotype was picked up a small number of times. The chain joins TRBV6-2 or TRBV6-3 to TRBJ2-2, with 12 bases identical to TRBD1. V gave up 7 bases and J gave up 8 bases; unmatched junction bases: 11. CDR3 length: 16 amino acids. Germline-derived CDR1 and CDR2 are MNHEY and SVGEGT. The chain's CDR3 is CASTWDRGPSAGELFF. The CDR3 bases are TGTGCCAGCACCTGGGACAGGGGGCCTTCAGCAGGGGAGCTGTTTTTT.

J is TRBJ2-6 and V is TRBV19; no clear D. The CDR3 is 14 residues long. V was shortened by 5 bases and J by 4 bases, with 9 bases between the two germline ends. The germline CDR1 and CDR2 sequences are LNHDA and SQIVND (reference sequence). CDR3 bases: TGTGCCAGTAGTCCACGGGTGGGGGCCAACGTCCTGACTTTC. Amino acid sequence: CASSPRVGANVLTF.

V and J are TRBV11-3 and TRBJ1-3, with D unresolved. The CDR3 runs 17 residues. CDR1 is SGHNT, CDR2 YENEEA, per germline. V lost 1 base, J lost 0 bases, and 13 bases lay in between. The CDR3 DNA follows: TGTGCCAGCAGCTTAGCCGAGGACGGATCCTCTGGAAACACCATATATTTT. Amino acid sequence: CASSLAEDGSSGNTIYF.

This clonotype was seen many times. This chain uses TRBV6-1 with TRBJ2-7; the match to TRBD1 covers 9 bases. The CDR3 is 15 residues long. Germline assignment: CDR1 MNHNS and CDR2 SASEGT. The junction had 10 bases not matched to a gene; V was cut back by 6 bases and J by 4 bases. Here the CDR3 reads CASSMDRGPPYEQYV. CDR3 nucleotide sequence: TGTGCCAGCAGCATGGACAGGGGACCACCATACGAGCAGTACGTC.

The J gene is TRBJ1-4, the V gene TRBV7-9; D gene ambiguous. V was clipped by 4 bases and J by 8 bases, with 29 bases between them. From germline, CDR1 is SEHNR and CDR2 FQNEAQ (reference sequence). The CDR3 totals 19 residues. The CDR3 loop reads CASSYPAGAGRPLREKLFF. The CDR3 DNA reads TGTGCCAGCAGCTACCCGGCGGGTGCGGGCCGACCTCTCCGGGAAAAACTGTTTTTT.

This clonotype is a singleton in its sample. The gene calls are TRBV20-1 and TRBJ1-5; D is uncertain. Germline CDR1 DFQATT, CDR2 SNEGSKA (reference sequence). This CDR3 is built from 14 residues. Deletions cut 0 bases from V and 4 bases from J, with 10 bases between. This CDR3 is CSAREGFTNQPQHF. In DNA form, the CDR3 reads TGCAGTGCTAGAGAAGGTTTCACTAATCAGCCCCAGCATTTT.

The chain is built from TRBV2 and TRBJ1-5; maybe TRBD1 (5 bases). This CDR3 is built from 16 residues. The germline V gene has CDR1 SNHLY and CDR2 FYNNEI. V lost 6 bases and J 2 bases, leaving 17 bases between the germline ends. CDR3: CASRDSGPRGNQPQHF. CDR3 DNA sequence: TGTGCCAGCAGAGACAGCGGACCCCGGGGCAATCAGCCCCAGCATTTT.

This clonotype has more than one count but fewer than ten. The V and J genes are TRBV4-1 and TRBJ2-7, with 7 bases identical to TRBD1. Germline V CDR1 and CDR2: MGHRA, YSYEKL. CDR3 length equals 15 residues. The J segment lost 5 bases and the V segment lost 0 bases, leaving 7 bases of the junction unmatched. For the CDR3, the DNA is TGCGCCAGCAGCCAAGAAGAAGGGGGCTCTGACGAGCAGTACTTC. Translating gives CASSQEEGGSDEQYF.

This clonotype was picked up a small number of times. This rearrangement joins TRBV12-3 or TRBV12-4 to TRBJ2-7, with a weak D call TRBD1 (6 bases). This CDR3 region has 12 residues. V lost 6 bases to trimming and J lost 6 bases, with 12 bases between them. CDR3 sequence reads: CASSQDSFEQYV. CDR3 bases: TGTGCCAGCAGCCAGGACAGCTTCGAGCAGTACGTC.

This clonotype has ten or more counts. This chain uses TRBV7-6 with TRBJ1-2, with D maybe TRBD1 (6 bases). Trimming stripped 1 base from V and 7 bases from J, with 10 bases between. Germline lookup yields CDR1 SGHVS and CDR2 FNYEAQ. CDR3 size: 13 residues. CDR3 DNA: TGTGCCAGCAGCTTAGGCGGGGGGCCTGGCTACACCTTC. It yields the protein CASSLGGGPGYTF.

The chain is built from TRBV29-1 and TRBJ2-1, with D tentatively TRBD2 (5 bases). CDR3 length: 14 residues. Trimming stripped 3 bases from V and 4 bases from J, with 13 bases between. Germline CDR1 SQVTM, CDR2 ANQGSEA. The CDR3 sequence: CSVEGVTGYNEQFF. CDR3 bases: TGCAGCGTTGAGGGAGTGACGGGATACAATGAGCAGTTCTTC.

The chain links TRBV19 to TRBJ2-1; D could derive from TRBD1 or TRBD2 (5 bases each). CDR3 length: 12 residues. V was pared by 3 bases and J by 7 bases, with 7 bases between. The V gene's germline CDR1 is LNHDA and CDR2 SQIVND (reference sequence). The DNA for the CDR3 is TGTGCCAGTAGTATGTGGGGGAATGAGCAGTTCTTC. This gives the protein CASSMWGNEQFF.

This clonotype has more than one count but fewer than ten. The chain uses TRBV12-3 or TRBV12-4 and TRBJ1-1, with no clear D. The V gene lost 3 bases and the J gene lost 8 bases, with 13 bases spanning the gap. CDR3 size: 13 residues. The CDR3 sequence is CASSFVSTGEAFF. Here the CDR3 DNA reads TGTGCCAGCAGTTTTGTGTCGACGGGGGAAGCTTTCTTT.

The V call is TRBV5-4, the J call TRBJ2-1, with 13 bases lining up with TRBD2. Germline lookup yields CDR1 SGHNT and CDR2 YYREEE (reference sequence). The CDR3 consists of 14 residues. The V segment lost 4 bases and the J segment 8 bases; nucleotides outside the gene matches: 3. Here the CDR3 reads CASSPGLAGHEQFF. CDR3 DNA sequence: TGTGCCAGCAGCCCGGGACTAGCGGGACATGAGCAGTTCTTC. The variable domain in full, completed from reference TRBV5-4 and TRBJ2-1, reads ETGVTQSPTHLIKTRGQQVTLRCSSQSGHNTVSWYQQALGQGPQFIFQYYREEENGRGNFPPRFSGLQFPNYSSELNVNALELDDSALYLCASSPGLAGHEQFFGPGTRLTVL.

In this sample, this clonotype turned up many times. The chain is built from TRBV12-3 or TRBV12-4 and TRBJ1-5; no definite D call. The CDR3 length is 13 residues. V lost 1 base and J lost 0, with 1 base in between. CDR3 in DNA: TGTGCCAGCAGTTTAGTTAGCAATCAGCCCCAGCATTTT. It specifies CASSLVSNQPQHF.

This clonotype was detected ten times or more. The chain is built from TRBV7-6 and TRBJ2-1; D is ambiguous. The CDR3 is made up of 13 amino acids. Germline V CDR1 and CDR2: SGHVS, FNYEAQ. V was trimmed by 3 bases and J by 4 bases, leaving 7 bases between them. This CDR3 is CASSFARYNEQFF. The CDR3 nucleotides read TGTGCCAGCAGCTTTGCCCGTTACAATGAGCAGTTCTTC.

This clonotype has more than one count but fewer than ten. This sequence joins TRBV6-6 and TRBJ2-7, with D perhaps TRBD2 (5 bases). Between the trimmed V and J ends, which lost 6 bases and 2 bases, there was a span of 14 bases. The CDR3 sequence is 14 residues long. Germline CDR1 MNHNY, CDR2 SVGAGI (reference sequence). This chain's CDR3 is CASSPGPGTYEQYV. The DNA of the CDR3 is TGTGCCAGCAGCCCTGGGCCGGGGACCTACGAGCAGTACGTC.

CDR3 DNA: TGTGCCAGTAGTACCCTATCCTACAATGAGCAGTTCTTC. Translated: CASSTLSYNEQFF. The rearrangement links TRBV19 to TRBJ2-1; D gene unclear. This CDR3 spans 13 amino acids. V lost 4 bases, J lost 1 base, and 5 bases lay in between. The germline V gene has CDR1 LNHDA and CDR2 SQIVND (reference sequence).

As for this clonotype: The junction and the germline gene differ at one end; a read error may be behind it. The chain employs TRBV27 and TRBJ1-5; possibly TRBD1 for D (5 bases). The length of the CDR3 is 15 residues. The V gene's germline CDR1 is MNHEY and CDR2 SMNVEV (reference sequence). This CDR3 is CASSLGGGQYQPQTF. DNA of the CDR3: TGTGCCAGCAGTTTGGGGGGAGGTCAATATCAGCCCCAGACTTTT.

This clonotype appeared many times. Written as DNA, the CDR3 is TGTGCCAGCAGCCCCGGGACAGAGTATCAGCCCCAGCATTTT. Its translation is CASSPGTEYQPQHF. The chain combines TRBV7-6 with TRBJ1-5; 7 bases fit TRBD1. V lost 5 bases to trimming and J lost 5 bases; unmatched junction nucleotides: 6. Germline-derived CDR1 and CDR2 are SGHVS and FNYEAQ. The CDR3 loop spans 14 amino acids.

A word on this clonotype: A much more abundant neighbour one base away suggests this may be a read error. This rearrangement joins TRBV6-1 to TRBJ1-6, with D uncertain. This CDR3 is built from 16 residues. The V and J ends lost 2 bases and 7 bases respectively, with 15 bases between them. CDR1 is MNHNS and CDR2 is SASEGT in the germline V gene. CDR3 in DNA: TGTGCCAGCAGTGAATGGAGCAGTGCGGGAAATTCACCCCTCCACTTT. This encodes CASSEWSSAGNSPLHF.

The chain joins TRBV4-1 to TRBJ2-2, with TRBD1 as a possible D gene (5 bases). The CDR3 sequence is 15 residues long. The germline V gene encodes CDR1 MGHRA and CDR2 YSYEKL. V shed 8 bases and J shed 6 bases, with 19 bases lying between them. The CDR3 region has the DNA TGCGCCAGCGAAAGACACACAGACAGCGCCGGGGAGCTGTTTTTT. It is translated as CASERHTDSAGELFF.

J is TRBJ1-2 and V is TRBV10-3; TRBD1 aligns across 7 bases. V trimming: 9 bases; J trimming: 2 bases; junction bases outside the gene matches: 9. Germline V gene lookup returns CDR1 ENHRY and CDR2 SYGVKD. This CDR3 is 14 amino acids long. CDR3 amino acids: CAIFTGDTNYGYTF. CDR3 DNA: TGTGCCATTTTCACAGGGGACACAAACTATGGCTACACCTTC.

The chain has TRBV4-3 and TRBJ1-5; a possible D gene is TRBD1 (6 bases). Trimming took off 0 bases at V and 5 bases at J, with 11 bases between the two ends. Germline loops: CDR1 LGHNA, CDR2 YSLEER. The CDR3 sequence is 15 residues long. The CDR3 region has the DNA TGCGCCAGCAGCCAAGATGGGGACACACATCAGCCCCAGCATTTT. Encoded protein: CASSQDGDTHQPQHF.

This clonotype was observed a handful of times. The V gene is TRBV6-6, the J gene TRBJ2-1; perhaps TRBD1 as D (5 bases). V was shortened by 2 bases and J by 7 bases, with 18 bases between the two germline ends. The CDR3 sequence is 16 residues long. Germline loops: CDR1 MNHNY, CDR2 SVGAGI (reference sequence). The CDR3 DNA follows: TGTGCCAGCAGTTACCCCGACAGCGTCTCGAGGAATGAGCAGTTCTTC. It is translated as CASSYPDSVSRNEQFF.

This chain uses TRBV10-3 with TRBJ2-2, with 7 positions matching TRBD1. This CDR3 is 14 amino acids long. The junction had 3 bases not matched to a gene; V was cut back by 2 bases and J by 6 bases. Germline CDR1 and CDR2: ENHRY and SYGVKD. CDR3 region: CAISEDRAPGELFF. CDR3 DNA sequence: TGTGCCATCAGTGAGGACAGGGCACCCGGGGAGCTGTTTTTT.